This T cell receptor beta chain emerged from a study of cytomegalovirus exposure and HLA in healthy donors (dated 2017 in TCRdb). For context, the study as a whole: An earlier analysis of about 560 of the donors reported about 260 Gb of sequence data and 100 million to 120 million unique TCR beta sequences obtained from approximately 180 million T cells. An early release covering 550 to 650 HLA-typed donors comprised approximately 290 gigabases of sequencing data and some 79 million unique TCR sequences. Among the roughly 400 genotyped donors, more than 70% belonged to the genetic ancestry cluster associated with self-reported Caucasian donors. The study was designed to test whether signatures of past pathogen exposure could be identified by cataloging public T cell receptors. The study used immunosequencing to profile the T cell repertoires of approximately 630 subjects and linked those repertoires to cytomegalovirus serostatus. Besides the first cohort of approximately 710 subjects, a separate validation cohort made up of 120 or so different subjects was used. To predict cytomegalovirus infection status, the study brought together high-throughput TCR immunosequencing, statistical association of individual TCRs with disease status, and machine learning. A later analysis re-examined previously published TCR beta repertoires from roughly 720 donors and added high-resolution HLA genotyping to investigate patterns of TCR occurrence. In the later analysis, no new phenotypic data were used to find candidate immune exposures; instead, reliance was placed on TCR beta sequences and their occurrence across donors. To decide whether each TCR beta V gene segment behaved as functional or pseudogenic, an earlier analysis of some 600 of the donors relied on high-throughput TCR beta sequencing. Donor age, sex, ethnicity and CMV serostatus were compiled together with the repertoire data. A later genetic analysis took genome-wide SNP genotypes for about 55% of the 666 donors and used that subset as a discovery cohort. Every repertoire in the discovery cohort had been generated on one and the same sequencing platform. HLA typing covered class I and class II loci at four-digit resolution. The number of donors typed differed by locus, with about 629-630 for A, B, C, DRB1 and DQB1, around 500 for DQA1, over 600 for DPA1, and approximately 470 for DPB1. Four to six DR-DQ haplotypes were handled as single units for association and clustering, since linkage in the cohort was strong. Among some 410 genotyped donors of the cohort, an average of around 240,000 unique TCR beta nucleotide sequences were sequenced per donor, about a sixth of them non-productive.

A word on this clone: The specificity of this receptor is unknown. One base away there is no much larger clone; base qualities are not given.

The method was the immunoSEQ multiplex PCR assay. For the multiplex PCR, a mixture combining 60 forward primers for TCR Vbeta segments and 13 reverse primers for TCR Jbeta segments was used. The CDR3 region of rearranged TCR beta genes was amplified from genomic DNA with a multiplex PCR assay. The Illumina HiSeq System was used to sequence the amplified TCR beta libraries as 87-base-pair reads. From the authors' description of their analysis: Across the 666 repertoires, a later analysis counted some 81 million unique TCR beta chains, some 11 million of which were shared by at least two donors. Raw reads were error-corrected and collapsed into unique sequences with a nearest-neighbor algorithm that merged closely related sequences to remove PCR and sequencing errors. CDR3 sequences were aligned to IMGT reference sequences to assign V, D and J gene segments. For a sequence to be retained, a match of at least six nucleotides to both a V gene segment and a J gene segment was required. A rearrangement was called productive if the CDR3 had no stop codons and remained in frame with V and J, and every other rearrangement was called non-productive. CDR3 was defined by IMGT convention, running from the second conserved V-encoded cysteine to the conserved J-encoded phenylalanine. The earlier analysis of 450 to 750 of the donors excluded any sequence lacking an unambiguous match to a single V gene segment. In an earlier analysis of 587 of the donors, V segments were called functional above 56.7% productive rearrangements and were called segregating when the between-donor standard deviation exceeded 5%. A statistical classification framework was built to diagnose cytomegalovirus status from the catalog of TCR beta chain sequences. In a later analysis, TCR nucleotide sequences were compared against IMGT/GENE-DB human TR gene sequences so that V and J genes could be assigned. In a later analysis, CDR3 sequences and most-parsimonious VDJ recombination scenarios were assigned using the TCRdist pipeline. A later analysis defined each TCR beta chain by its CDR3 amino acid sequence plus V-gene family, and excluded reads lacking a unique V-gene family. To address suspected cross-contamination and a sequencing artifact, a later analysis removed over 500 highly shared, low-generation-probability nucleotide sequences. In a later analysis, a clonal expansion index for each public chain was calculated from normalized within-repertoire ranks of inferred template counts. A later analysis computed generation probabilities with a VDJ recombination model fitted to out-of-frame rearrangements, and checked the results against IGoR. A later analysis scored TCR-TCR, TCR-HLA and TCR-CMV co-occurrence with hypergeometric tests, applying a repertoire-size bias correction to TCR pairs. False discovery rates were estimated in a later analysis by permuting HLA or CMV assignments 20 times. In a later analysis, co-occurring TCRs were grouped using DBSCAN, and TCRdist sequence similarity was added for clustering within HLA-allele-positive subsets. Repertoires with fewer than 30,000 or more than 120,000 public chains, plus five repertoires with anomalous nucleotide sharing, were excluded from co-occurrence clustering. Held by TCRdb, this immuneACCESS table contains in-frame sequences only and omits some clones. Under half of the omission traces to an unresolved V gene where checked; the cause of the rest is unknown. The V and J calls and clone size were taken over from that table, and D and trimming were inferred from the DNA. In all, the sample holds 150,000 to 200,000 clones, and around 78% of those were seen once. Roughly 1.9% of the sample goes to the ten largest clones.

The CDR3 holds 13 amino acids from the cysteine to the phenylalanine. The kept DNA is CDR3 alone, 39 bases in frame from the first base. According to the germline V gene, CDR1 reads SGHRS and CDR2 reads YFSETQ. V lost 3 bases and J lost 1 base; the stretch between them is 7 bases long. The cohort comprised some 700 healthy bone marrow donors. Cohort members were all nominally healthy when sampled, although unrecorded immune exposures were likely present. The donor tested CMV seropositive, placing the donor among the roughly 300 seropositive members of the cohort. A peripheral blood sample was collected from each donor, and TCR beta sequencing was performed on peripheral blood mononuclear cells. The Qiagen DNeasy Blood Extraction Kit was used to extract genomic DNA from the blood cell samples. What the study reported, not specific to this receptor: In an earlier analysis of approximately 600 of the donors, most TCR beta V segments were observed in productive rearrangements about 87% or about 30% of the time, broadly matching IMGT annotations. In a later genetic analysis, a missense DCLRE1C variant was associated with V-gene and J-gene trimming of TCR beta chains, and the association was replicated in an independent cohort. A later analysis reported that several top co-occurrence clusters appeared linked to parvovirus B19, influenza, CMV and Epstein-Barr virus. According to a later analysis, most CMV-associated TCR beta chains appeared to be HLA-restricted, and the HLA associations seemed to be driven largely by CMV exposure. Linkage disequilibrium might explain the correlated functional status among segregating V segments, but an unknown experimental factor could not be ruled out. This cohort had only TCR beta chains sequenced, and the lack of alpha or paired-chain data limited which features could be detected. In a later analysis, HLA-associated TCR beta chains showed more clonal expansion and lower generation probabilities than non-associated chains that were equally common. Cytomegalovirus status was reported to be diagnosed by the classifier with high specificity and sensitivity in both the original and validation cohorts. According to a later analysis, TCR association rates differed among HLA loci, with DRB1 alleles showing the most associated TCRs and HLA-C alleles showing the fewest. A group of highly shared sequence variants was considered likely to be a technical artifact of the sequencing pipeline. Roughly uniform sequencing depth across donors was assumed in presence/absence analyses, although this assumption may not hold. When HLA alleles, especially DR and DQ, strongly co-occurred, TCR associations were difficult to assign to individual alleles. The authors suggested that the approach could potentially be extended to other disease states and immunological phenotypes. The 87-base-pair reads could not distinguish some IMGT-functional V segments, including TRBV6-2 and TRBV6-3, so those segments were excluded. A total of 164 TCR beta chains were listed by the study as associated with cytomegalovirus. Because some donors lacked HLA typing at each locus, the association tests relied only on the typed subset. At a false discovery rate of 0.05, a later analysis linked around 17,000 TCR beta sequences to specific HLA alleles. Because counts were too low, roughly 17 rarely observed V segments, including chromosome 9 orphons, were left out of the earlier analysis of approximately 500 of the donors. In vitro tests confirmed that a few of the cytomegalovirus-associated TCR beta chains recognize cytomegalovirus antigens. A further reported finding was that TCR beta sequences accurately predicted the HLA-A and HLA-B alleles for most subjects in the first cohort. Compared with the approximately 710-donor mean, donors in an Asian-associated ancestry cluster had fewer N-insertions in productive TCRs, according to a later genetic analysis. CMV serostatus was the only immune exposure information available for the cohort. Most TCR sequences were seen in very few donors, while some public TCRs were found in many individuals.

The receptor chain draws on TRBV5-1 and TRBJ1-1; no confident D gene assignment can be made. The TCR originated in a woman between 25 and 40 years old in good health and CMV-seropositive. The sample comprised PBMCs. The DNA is TGCGCCAGCAGCTCAGAGGGGAACACTGAAGCTTTCTTT. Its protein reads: CASSSEGNTEAFF.